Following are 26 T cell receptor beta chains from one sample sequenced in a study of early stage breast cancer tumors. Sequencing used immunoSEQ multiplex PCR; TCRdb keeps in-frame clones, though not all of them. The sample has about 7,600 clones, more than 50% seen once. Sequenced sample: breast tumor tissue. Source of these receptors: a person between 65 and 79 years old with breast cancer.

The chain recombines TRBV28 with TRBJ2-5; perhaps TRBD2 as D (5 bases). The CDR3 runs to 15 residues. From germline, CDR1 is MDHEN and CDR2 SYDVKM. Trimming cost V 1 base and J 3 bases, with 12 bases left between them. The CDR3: CASSLSRRDKETQYF. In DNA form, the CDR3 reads TGTGCCAGCAGTTTATCGCGACGGGATAAAGAGACCCAGTACTTC.

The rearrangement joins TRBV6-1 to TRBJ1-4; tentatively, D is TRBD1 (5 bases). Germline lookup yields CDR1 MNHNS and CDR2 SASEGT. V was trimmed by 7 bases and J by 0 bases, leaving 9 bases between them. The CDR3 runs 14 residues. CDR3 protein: CASKETATNEKLFF. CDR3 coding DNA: TGTGCCAGCAAGGAGACAGCAACTAATGAAAAACTGTTTTTT.

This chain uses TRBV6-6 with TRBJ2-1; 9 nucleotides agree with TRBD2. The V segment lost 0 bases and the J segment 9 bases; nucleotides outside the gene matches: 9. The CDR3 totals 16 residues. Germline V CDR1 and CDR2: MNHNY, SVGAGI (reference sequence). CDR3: CASSYSGAGGLVEQFF. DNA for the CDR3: TGTGCCAGCAGTTACTCGGGCGCGGGGGGGCTGGTTGAGCAGTTCTTC.

The chain's CDR3 is CASSGGRNQPQHF. The CDR3 DNA reads TGTGCCAGTTCAGGGGGCCGCAATCAGCCCCAGCATTTT. The V and J genes are TRBV7-8 and TRBJ1-5; 8 positions agree with TRBD1. V lost 9 bases to trimming and J lost 2 bases; unmatched junction nucleotides: 3. The CDR3 is 13 amino acids. Germline V gene data show CDR1 as SGHVS and CDR2 as FQNEAQ.

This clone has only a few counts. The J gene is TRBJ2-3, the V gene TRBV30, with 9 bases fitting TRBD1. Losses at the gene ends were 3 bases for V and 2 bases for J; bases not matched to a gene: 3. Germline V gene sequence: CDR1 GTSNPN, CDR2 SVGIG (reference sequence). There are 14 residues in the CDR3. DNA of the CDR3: TGTGCCTGGAGATACAGGGGGCTCACAGATACGCAGTATTTT. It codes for CAWRYRGLTDTQYF.

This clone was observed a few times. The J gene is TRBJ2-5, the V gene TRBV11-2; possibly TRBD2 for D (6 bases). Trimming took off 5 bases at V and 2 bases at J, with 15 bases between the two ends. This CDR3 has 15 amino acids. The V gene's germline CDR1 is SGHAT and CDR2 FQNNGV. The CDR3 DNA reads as TGTGCCAGCAGCGTCGGACCCGGGACTCAAGAGACCCAGTACTTC. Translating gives CASSVGPGTQETQYF.

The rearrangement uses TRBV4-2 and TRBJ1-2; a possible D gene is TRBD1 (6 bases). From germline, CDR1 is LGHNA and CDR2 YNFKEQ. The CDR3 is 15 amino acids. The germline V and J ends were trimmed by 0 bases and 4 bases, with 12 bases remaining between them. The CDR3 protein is CASSQELGQFYGYTF. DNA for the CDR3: TGTGCCAGCAGCCAAGAATTAGGACAGTTCTATGGCTACACCTTC.

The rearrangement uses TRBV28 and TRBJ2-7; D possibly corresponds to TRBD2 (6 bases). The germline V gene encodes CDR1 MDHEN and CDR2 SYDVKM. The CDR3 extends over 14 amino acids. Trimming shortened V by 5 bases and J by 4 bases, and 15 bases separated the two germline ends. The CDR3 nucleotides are TGTGCCAGCAGTCCCCGGGGTAGCGGATACGAGCAGTACTTC. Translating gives CASSPRGSGYEQYF.

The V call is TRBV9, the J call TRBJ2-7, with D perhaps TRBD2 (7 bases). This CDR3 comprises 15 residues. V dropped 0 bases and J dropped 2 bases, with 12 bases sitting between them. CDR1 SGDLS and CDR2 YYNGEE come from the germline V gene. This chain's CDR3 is CASSVGGGGAYEQYF. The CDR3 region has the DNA TGTGCCAGCAGCGTAGGAGGAGGGGGGGCCTACGAGCAGTACTTC.

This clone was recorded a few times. CDR3 coding DNA: TGTGCCAGCAGTGAAGCGCCAGGGTCCGGTGAAAAACTGTTTTTT. It specifies CASSEAPGSGEKLFF. This chain connects TRBV2 to TRBJ1-4; tentative D call: TRBD1 (5 bases). Trimming cost V 0 bases and J 7 bases, with 12 bases left between them. CDR1 and CDR2 (germline): SNHLY, FYNNEI. The length of the CDR3 is 15 residues.

CDR3 DNA: TGTGCCAGCTCACCATCCCCCATTCAGGGTTTCTCCGAAGCTTTCTTT. Translating it yields CASSPSPIQGFSEAFF. The rearrangement links TRBV18 to TRBJ1-1; D might be TRBD1 (5 bases). The V end lost 2 bases, the J end lost 8 bases, and 21 bases lay between the germline ends. Per the germline V gene, CDR1 is KGHSH and CDR2 is LQKENI. The CDR3 is 16 residues long.

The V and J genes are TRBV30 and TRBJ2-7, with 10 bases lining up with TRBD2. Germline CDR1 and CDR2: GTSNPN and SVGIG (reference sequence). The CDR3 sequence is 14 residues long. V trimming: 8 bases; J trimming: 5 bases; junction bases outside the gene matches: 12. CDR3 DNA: TGTGCCAGGCTTGAGCGGGGGGGCCCTCACGAGCAGTACTTC. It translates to CARLERGGPHEQYF.

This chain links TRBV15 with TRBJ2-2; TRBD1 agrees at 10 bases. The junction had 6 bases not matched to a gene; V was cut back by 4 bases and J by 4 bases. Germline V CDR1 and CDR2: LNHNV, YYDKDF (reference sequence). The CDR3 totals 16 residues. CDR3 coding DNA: TGTGCCACCAGCAAGGGACAGGGGCTGGCCACCGGGGAGCTGTTTTTT. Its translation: CATSKGQGLATGELFF.

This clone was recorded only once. The DNA of the CDR3 is TGTGCCAGCAGTTCTCGGGGAGGCTATAGCAATCAGCCCCAGCATTTT. It yields the protein CASSSRGGYSNQPQHF. The V and J genes are TRBV6-5 and TRBJ1-5, with D uncertain. The length of the CDR3 is 16 residues. Germline-derived CDR1 and CDR2 are MNHEY and SVGAGI. The germline V and J ends were trimmed by 4 bases and 0 bases, with 13 bases remaining between them.

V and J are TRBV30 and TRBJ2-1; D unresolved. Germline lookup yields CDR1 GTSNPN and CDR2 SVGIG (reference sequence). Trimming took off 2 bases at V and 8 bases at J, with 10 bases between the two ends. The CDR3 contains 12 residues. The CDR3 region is CAWSLTEDEQFF. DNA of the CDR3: TGTGCCTGGAGTCTGACTGAGGATGAGCAGTTCTTC. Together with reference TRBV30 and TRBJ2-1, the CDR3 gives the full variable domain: SQTIHQWPATLVQPVGSPLSLECTVEGTSNPNLYWYRQAAGRGLQLLFYSVGIGQISSEVPQNLSASRPQDRQFILSSKKLLLSDSGFYLCAWSLTEDEQFFGPGTRLTVL.

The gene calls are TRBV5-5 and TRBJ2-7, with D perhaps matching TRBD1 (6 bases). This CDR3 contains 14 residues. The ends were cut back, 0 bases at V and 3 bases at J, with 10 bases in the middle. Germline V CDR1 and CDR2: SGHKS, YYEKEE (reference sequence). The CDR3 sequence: CASSLAGTLYEQYF. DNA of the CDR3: TGTGCCAGCAGCTTGGCCGGGACACTCTACGAGCAGTACTTC.

The CDR3, as DNA: TGTGCCAGTAGTATCGTACAGTCCTACGAGCAGTACTTC. Its translation is CASSIVQSYEQYF. The chain couples TRBV19 to TRBJ2-7; no definite D call. The CDR3 length is 13 residues. Germline V gives CDR1 LNHDA, CDR2 SQIVND (reference sequence). V lost 3 bases, J lost 1 base, and 7 bases lay in between.

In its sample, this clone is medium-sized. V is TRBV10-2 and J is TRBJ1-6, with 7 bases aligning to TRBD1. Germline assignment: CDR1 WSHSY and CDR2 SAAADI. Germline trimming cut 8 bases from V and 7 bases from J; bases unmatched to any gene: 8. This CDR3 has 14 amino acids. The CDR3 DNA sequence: TGCGCCAGCGCGTCCGGGACAGCAAATTCACCCCTCCACTTT. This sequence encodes CASASGTANSPLHF.

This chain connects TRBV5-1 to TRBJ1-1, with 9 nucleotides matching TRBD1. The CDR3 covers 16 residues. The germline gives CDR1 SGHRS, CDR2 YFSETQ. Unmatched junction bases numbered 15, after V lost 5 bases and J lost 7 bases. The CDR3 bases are TGCGCCAGCAGGTTCACCGGGACAGGGAGTCTTCTTGAAGCTTTCTTT. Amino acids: CASRFTGTGSLLEAFF.

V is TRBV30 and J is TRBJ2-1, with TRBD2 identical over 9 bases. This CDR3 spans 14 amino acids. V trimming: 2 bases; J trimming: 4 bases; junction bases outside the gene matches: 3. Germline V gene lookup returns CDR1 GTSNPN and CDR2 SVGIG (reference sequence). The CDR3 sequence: CAWSRLAEYNEQFF. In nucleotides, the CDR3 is TGTGCCTGGAGTCGACTAGCGGAGTACAATGAGCAGTTCTTC.

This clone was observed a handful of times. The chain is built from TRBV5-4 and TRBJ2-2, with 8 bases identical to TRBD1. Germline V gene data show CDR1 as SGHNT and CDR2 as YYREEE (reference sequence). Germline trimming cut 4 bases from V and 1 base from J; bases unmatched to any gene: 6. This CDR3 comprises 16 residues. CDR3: CASSTDRGGNTGELFF. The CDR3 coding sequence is TGTGCCAGCAGCACCGACAGGGGCGGGAACACCGGGGAGCTGTTTTTT. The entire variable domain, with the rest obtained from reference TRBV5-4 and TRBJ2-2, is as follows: ETGVTQSPTHLIKTRGQQVTLRCSSQSGHNTVSWYQQALGQGPQFIFQYYREEENGRGNFPPRFSGLQFPNYSSELNVNALELDDSALYLCASSTDRGGNTGELFFGEGSRLTVL.

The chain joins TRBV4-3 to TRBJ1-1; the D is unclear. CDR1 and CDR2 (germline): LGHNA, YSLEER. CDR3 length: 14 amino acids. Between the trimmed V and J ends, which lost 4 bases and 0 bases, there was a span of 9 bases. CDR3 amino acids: CASSPRELNTEAFF. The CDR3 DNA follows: TGCGCCAGCAGCCCGAGGGAGCTGAACACTGAAGCTTTCTTT.

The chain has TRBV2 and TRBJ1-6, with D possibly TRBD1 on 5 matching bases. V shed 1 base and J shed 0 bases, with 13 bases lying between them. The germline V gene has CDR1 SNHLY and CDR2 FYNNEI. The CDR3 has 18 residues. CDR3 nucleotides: TGTGCCAGCAGTGAAGAGAGGCCACAGGACTCCTATAATTCACCCCTCCACTTT. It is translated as CASSEERPQDSYNSPLHF.

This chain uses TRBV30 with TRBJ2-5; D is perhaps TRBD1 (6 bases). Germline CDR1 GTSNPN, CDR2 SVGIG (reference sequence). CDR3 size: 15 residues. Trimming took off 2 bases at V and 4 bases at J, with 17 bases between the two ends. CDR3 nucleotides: TGTGCCTGGAGTATACAGGGTCGTAAAAGAGAGACCCAGTACTTC. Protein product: CAWSIQGRKRETQYF.

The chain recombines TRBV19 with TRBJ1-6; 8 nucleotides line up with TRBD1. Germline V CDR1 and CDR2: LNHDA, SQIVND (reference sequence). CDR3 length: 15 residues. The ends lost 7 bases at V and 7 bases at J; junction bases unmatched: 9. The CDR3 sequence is CASTIQGVENSPLHF. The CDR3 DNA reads TGTGCCAGTACCATACAGGGGGTAGAAAATTCACCCCTCCACTTT.

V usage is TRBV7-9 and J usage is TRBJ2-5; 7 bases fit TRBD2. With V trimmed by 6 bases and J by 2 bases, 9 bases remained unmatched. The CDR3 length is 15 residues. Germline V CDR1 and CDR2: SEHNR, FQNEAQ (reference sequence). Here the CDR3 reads CASRPPGLTQETQYF. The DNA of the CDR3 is TGTGCCAGCAGACCCCCGGGACTAACTCAAGAGACCCAGTACTTC.